The 6 T cell receptor beta chains reported below all come from one sample, sequenced in a study of shared clonotypes between healthy human individuals. Libraries were prepared by immunoSEQ multiplex PCR; TCRdb keeps only in-frame clonotypes and omits some of them. This sample has hundreds of thousands of clones, with around three quarters found just once. What was sequenced was memory CD4+ T cells sorted from blood. Subset of the sample: CD45RA-negative fraction. The receptors stem from a woman under 40 in good health.

This clone was recorded at least ten times. Other DNA sequences from this sample encode an identical CDR3 as well. The V call is TRBV6-6, the J call TRBJ1-2, with a possible D match to TRBD1 (5 bases). V dropped 6 bases and J dropped 6 bases, with 14 bases sitting between them. The germline V gene has CDR1 MNHNY and CDR2 SVGAGI (reference sequence). The CDR3 runs 13 residues. The chain's CDR3 is CASRSLQADGYTF. The CDR3 nucleotides read TGTGCCAGCAGATCACTACAGGCTGATGGCTACACCTTC.

The gene calls are TRBV5-6 and TRBJ2-1, with D possibly TRBD2 on 6 matching bases. The CDR3 totals 16 residues. Per germline, CDR1 SGHDT and CDR2 YYEEEE. V was cut by 5 bases and J by 5 bases, with 20 bases left in between. In DNA form, the CDR3 reads TGTGCCAGCAGTGTGTACTCCGGGACTGGGCACAATGAGCAGTTCTTC. It yields the protein CASSVYSGTGHNEQFF.

Notes on this clone: A much larger clonotype is one base distant, so this may be a read error. The same CDR3 arises from other DNA sequences in this sample as well. The chain employs TRBV9 and TRBJ2-7; 8 positions agree with TRBD2. The CDR3 has 15 amino acids. The junction had 4 bases not matched to a gene; V was cut back by 0 bases and J by 2 bases. Germline V gene lookup returns CDR1 SGDLS and CDR2 YYNGEE. The CDR3 here is CASSVGTSGTYEQYF. Here the CDR3 DNA reads TGTGCCAGCAGCGTAGGAACTAGCGGAACCTACGAGCAGTACTTC.

V gene TRBV19 combines with J gene TRBJ1-1; D not resolved. CDR3 length: 15 residues. Germline CDR1 and CDR2: LNHDA and SQIVND (reference sequence). Trimming removed 5 bases at V and 1 base at J, with 14 bases between. In DNA, the CDR3 is TGTGCCAGTAGTGGGTGGGGATGGACGAACACTGAAGCTTTCTTT. Its translation: CASSGWGWTNTEAFF.

This clone was seen only once. The chain joins TRBV5-1 to TRBJ2-2, with 7 positions matching TRBD2. CDR1 and CDR2 (germline): SGHRS, YFSETQ. The V gene end was trimmed by 1 base and the J gene end by 1 base; junction bases not matched to a gene: 4. This CDR3 is 16 amino acids long. The CDR3 is CASSLQVAGNTGELFF. The CDR3 DNA is TGCGCCAGCAGCTTGCAGGTAGCGGGGAACACCGGGGAGCTGTTTTTT.

The chain carries TRBV18 and TRBJ1-5; unclear D gene. There are 13 residues in the CDR3. The V end lost 4 bases, the J end lost 7 bases, and 11 bases lay between the germline ends. Germline V gene sequence: CDR1 KGHSH, CDR2 LQKENI. CDR3 nucleotide sequence: TGTGCCAGCTCACGGGGAGCAATCCAGCCCCAGCATTTT. Translated: CASSRGAIQPQHF. The variable domain in full, completed from reference TRBV18 and TRBJ1-5, reads NAGVMQNPRHLVRRRGQEARLRCSPMKGHSHVYWYRQLPEEGLKFMVYLQKENIIDESGMPKERFSAEFPKEGPSILRIQQVVRGDSAAYFCASSRGAIQPQHFGDGTRLSIL.